Below, 26 T cell receptor beta chains from the same sample are listed, as sequenced in a study of blood T cell repertoires in COVID-19. Profiled with immunoSEQ multiplex PCR; TCRdb holds only in-frame clones, not every one. This repertoire shows approximately 210,000 clones, about 88% found once; its top ten account for 1.5% to 2%. Input material: peripheral blood. The receptor source for this set is a man between 65 and 79 years old with acute or convalescent COVID-19.

This clone has a single count. In the same sample, other DNA sequences code for this CDR3. This sequence joins TRBV6-5 and TRBJ1-1; 10 positions match TRBD1. The CDR3 loop spans 13 amino acids. Germline lookup yields CDR1 MNHEY and CDR2 SVGAGI. With V trimmed by 4 bases and J by 4 bases, 0 bases remained unmatched. CDR3 in amino acids: CASSWTGGTEAFF. The CDR3 nucleotides are TGTGCCAGCAGTTGGACAGGGGGCACTGAAGCTTTCTTT.

This rearrangement joins TRBV30 to TRBJ2-1, with 9 bases lining up with TRBD1. The CDR3 runs to 13 residues. Germline lookup yields CDR1 GTSNPN and CDR2 SVGIG (reference sequence). The ends lost 4 bases at V and 8 bases at J; junction bases unmatched: 6. DNA of the CDR3: TGTGCCTGGATGGACAGGGGACGTTATGAGCAGTTCTTC. Protein sequence: CAWMDRGRYEQFF.

As DNA, the CDR3 is TGTGCCAGTAGACAGAGACCCTATGGCTACACCTTC. Its translation: CASRQRPYGYTF. The chain links TRBV19 to TRBJ1-2; D is unclear. Germline V lookup: CDR1 LNHDA, CDR2 SQIVND (reference sequence). This CDR3 has 12 amino acids. V gave up 6 bases and J gave up 4 bases, with 9 bases separating them.

The CDR3 sequence is CASSPPRLISGANVLTF. Written as DNA, the CDR3 is TGTGCCAGCTCACCACCGCGGTTGATCTCTGGGGCCAACGTCCTGACTTTC. The rearrangement uses TRBV18 and TRBJ2-6; D gene unclear. This CDR3 is 17 amino acids long. The V gene's germline CDR1 is KGHSH and CDR2 LQKENI. The germline V and J ends were trimmed by 0 bases and 0 bases, with 9 bases remaining between them. Complete variable domain (other parts from reference TRBV18 and TRBJ2-6): NAGVMQNPRHLVRRRGQEARLRCSPMKGHSHVYWYRQLPEEGLKFMVYLQKENIIDESGMPKERFSAEFPKEGPSILRIQQVVRGDSAAYFCASSPPRLISGANVLTFGAGSRLTVL.

In this sample, this clone turned up a few times. The chain couples TRBV2 to TRBJ2-3; 7 nucleotides line up with TRBD2. V trimming: 6 bases; J trimming: 1 base; junction bases outside the gene matches: 10. The CDR3 sequence is 16 residues long. Germline V lookup: CDR1 SNHLY, CDR2 FYNNEI. CDR3 nucleotides: TGTGCCAGCAGCCAAGGGTGGGCGGGGGGCACAGATACGCAGTATTTT. This sequence encodes CASSQGWAGGTDTQYF.

J is TRBJ2-7 and V is TRBV6-5; D is possibly TRBD2 (6 bases). Germline CDR1 and CDR2: MNHEY and SVGAGI. This CDR3 has 13 amino acids. With 2 bases removed from V and 6 bases from J, the gap between germline ends came to 11 bases. This CDR3 is CASSYPGEVEQYF. In nucleotides, the CDR3 is TGTGCCAGCAGTTACCCGGGAGAGGTCGAGCAGTACTTC.

In this sample, this clone turned up a few times. The chain links TRBV6-5 to TRBJ1-1; 7 positions match TRBD1. CDR3 length: 14 residues. The germline CDR1 and CDR2 sequences are MNHEY and SVGAGI. The ends lost 6 bases at V and 0 bases at J; junction bases unmatched: 4. As DNA, the CDR3 is TGTGCCAGCAGCCAGGGACAGATGAACACTGAAGCTTTCTTT. Residues: CASSQGQMNTEAFF.

The chain uses TRBV7-9 and TRBJ1-4; 8 bases fit TRBD1. From germline, CDR1 is SEHNR and CDR2 FQNEAQ (reference sequence). The CDR3 consists of 14 residues. V dropped 6 bases and J dropped 5; count of bases not matched to a gene: 5. The chain's CDR3 is CASRGTGGNEKLFF. The CDR3 coding sequence is TGTGCCAGCAGGGGCACAGGGGGGAATGAAAAACTGTTTTTT.

The chain joins TRBV15 to TRBJ1-3, with no clear D. CDR3 length: 16 amino acids. Germline-derived CDR1 and CDR2 are LNHNV and YYDKDF (reference sequence). V lost 0 bases and J 4 bases, leaving 13 bases between the germline ends. The CDR3 nucleotides are TGTGCCACCAGCAGAGATTCGAGGATCTCCGGAAACACCATATATTTT. It is translated as CATSRDSRISGNTIYF. The complete variable domain, with remaining parts taken from reference TRBV15 and TRBJ1-3, reads DAMVIQNPRYQVTQFGKPVTLSCSQTLNHNVMYWYQQKSSQAPKLLFHYYDKDFNNEADTPDNFQSRRPNTSFCFLDIRSPGLGDTAMYLCATSRDSRISGNTIYFGEGSWLTVV.

This clone was observed a single time. The rearrangement joins TRBV29-1 to TRBJ2-7; TRBD1 might be the D (5 bases). This CDR3 contains 11 residues. CDR1 is SQVTM and CDR2 is ANQGSEA in the germline V gene. With 5 bases removed from V and 2 bases from J, the gap between germline ends came to 7 bases. The CDR3, as DNA: TGCAGCGTTCAGGGAACCTACGAGCAGTACTTC. It specifies CSVQGTYEQYF.

This clone was detected only once. V is TRBV7-2 and J is TRBJ1-3; D gene ambiguous. Germline lookup yields CDR1 SGHTA and CDR2 FQGNSA. The CDR3 length is 18 residues. The V end was cut by 0 bases, the J end by 4 bases, with 19 bases between. The CDR3 region has the DNA TGTGCCAGCAGCTTAGCTCCCCCGGCAACCGGGTCGGGAAACACCATATATTTT. Its protein is CASSLAPPATGSGNTIYF.

The chain employs TRBV7-9 and TRBJ2-7, with 10 positions matching TRBD2. The germline V gene encodes CDR1 SEHNR and CDR2 FQNEAQ (reference sequence). There are 15 residues in the CDR3. The junction had 9 bases not matched to a gene; V was cut back by 5 bases and J by 5 bases. The DNA for the CDR3 is TGTGCCAGCAGCCCGGGACTAGCGCCTTTCGACGAGCAGTACTTC. Encoded protein: CASSPGLAPFDEQYF.

J is TRBJ1-4 and V is TRBV30; tentative D call: TRBD1 (5 bases). The CDR3 is 14 residues long. Trimming shortened V by 5 bases and J by 7 bases, and 17 bases separated the two germline ends. The germline gives CDR1 GTSNPN, CDR2 SVGIG (reference sequence). CDR3 residues: CAWGYQGPGEKLFF. The CDR3 nucleotides are TGTGCCTGGGGATACCAGGGCCCGGGTGAAAAACTGTTTTTT.

This sequence joins TRBV7-9 and TRBJ1-1, with D possibly TRBD1 on 6 matching bases. Germline V CDR1 and CDR2: SEHNR, FQNEAQ (reference sequence). The CDR3 totals 14 residues. This chain's CDR3 is CATGAGTMNTEAFF. The CDR3 bases are TGTGCTACGGGGGCAGGGACTATGAACACTGAAGCTTTCTTT.

The chain has TRBV13 and TRBJ1-2, with TRBD1 matching over 8 bases. The CDR3 runs 17 residues. V was pared by 2 bases and J by 2 bases, with 10 bases of the junction left unmatched. Germline CDR1 reads PRHDT; CDR2 reads FYEKMQ (reference sequence). The CDR3 here is CASSLLGTGILNYGYTF. The CDR3 nucleotides read TGTGCCAGCAGCTTATTGGGGACAGGCATCTTAAACTATGGCTACACCTTC.

This clone was observed once. V usage is TRBV28 and J usage is TRBJ2-4; 7 positions agree with TRBD1. The CDR3 covers 14 residues. Germline V gene lookup returns CDR1 MDHEN and CDR2 SYDVKM. Trimming cost V 4 bases and J 6 bases; bases outside gene matches: 6. The CDR3 sequence: CASSSRQGGNIQYF. The CDR3 DNA is TGTGCCAGCAGTTCCCGACAGGGTGGAAACATTCAGTACTTC.

The chain couples TRBV21-1 to TRBJ2-1; TRBD2, the D gene given by the table, was not confirmed from the DNA. TRBV21-1 is a recognized pseudogene. This CDR3 is built from 17 residues. The chain's CDR3 is CASSKLVRGRWCNEQFF. The CDR3 DNA reads as TGTGCCAGCAGCAAATTGGTCCGCGGGAGATGGTGCAATGAGCAGTTCTTC.

This sequence joins TRBV28 and TRBJ2-5; weak D call: TRBD1 (6 bases). The CDR3 runs 14 residues. V was pared by 4 bases and J by 1 base, with 10 bases between. Germline V gives CDR1 MDHEN, CDR2 SYDVKM. The CDR3 DNA sequence: TGTGCCAGCAGTTCGGGACAAATCCAAGAGACCCAGTACTTC. The encoded protein is CASSSGQIQETQYF.

V is TRBV5-1 and J is TRBJ1-5, with 10 bases identical to TRBD1. The V gene's germline CDR1 is SGHRS and CDR2 YFSETQ. The CDR3 covers 15 residues. After removal of 2 bases from V and 3 bases from J, the junction contained 2 bases not matched to a gene. The CDR3 DNA is TGCGCCAGCAGCTTCGGGACAGGGGACAATCAGCCCCAGCATTTT. Translation gives CASSFGTGDNQPQHF.

This clone was observed at least ten times. This chain links TRBV24-1 with TRBJ2-1; the D gene is possibly TRBD2 (5 bases). Germline CDR1 KGHDR, CDR2 SFDVKD. This CDR3 is built from 16 residues. V was pared by 1 base and J by 0 bases, with 9 bases between. The chain's CDR3 is CATSDLVGSSYNEQFF. The DNA for the CDR3 is TGTGCCACCAGTGATTTAGTTGGGAGCTCCTACAATGAGCAGTTCTTC.

The chain employs TRBV3-1 (or the pseudogene TRBV3-2) and TRBJ2-7; D might be TRBD2 (5 bases). The CDR3 has 13 residues. Germline values: CDR1 LGHDT, CDR2 YNNKEL (reference sequence). The germline V and J ends were trimmed by 0 bases and 9 bases, with 12 bases remaining between them. The CDR3 reads CASSQDAGGMQYF. DNA of the CDR3: TGTGCCAGCAGCCAAGATGCGGGTGGGATGCAGTACTTC.

This clone was recorded a few times. The rearrangement uses TRBV19 and TRBJ2-1; TRBD1 aligns across 11 bases. V lost 5 bases, J lost 7 bases, and 10 bases stayed unmatched. The CDR3 covers 16 residues. Germline assignment: CDR1 LNHDA and CDR2 SQIVND (reference sequence). CDR3 amino acids: CASSPGGTGGWNEQFF. Here the CDR3 DNA reads TGTGCCAGTAGTCCTGGGGGGACAGGGGGGTGGAATGAGCAGTTCTTC.

This chain joins TRBV5-1 and TRBJ2-3; 7 nucleotides match TRBD2. The CDR3 is 14 amino acids. Germline assignment: CDR1 SGHRS and CDR2 YFSETQ. Losses at the gene ends were 2 bases for V and 6 bases for J; bases not matched to a gene: 6. The CDR3 sequence is CASSFFTSADTQYF. CDR3 DNA sequence: TGCGCCAGCAGCTTTTTTACTAGCGCTGATACGCAGTATTTT.

The rearrangement joins TRBV18 to TRBJ2-3, with D possibly matching TRBD2 (5 bases). The CDR3 contains 15 residues. Germline loops: CDR1 KGHSH, CDR2 LQKENI. V was pared by 0 bases and J by 4 bases, with 11 bases between. CDR3 protein: CASSPPSLGADTQYF. The CDR3 nucleotides read TGTGCCAGCTCACCACCCTCCCTGGGAGCAGATACGCAGTATTTT.

This chain connects TRBV28 to TRBJ2-3; 15 bases fit TRBD2. CDR1 and CDR2 from the germline V gene are MDHEN and SYDVKM. This CDR3 is 17 amino acids long. The V gene end was trimmed by 6 bases and the J gene end by 4 bases; junction bases not matched to a gene: 8. DNA of the CDR3: TGTGCCAGCAGGGGTGCGGGACTAGCGGGAGGTGCAGATACGCAGTATTTT. This encodes CASRGAGLAGGADTQYF.

This chain joins TRBV7-3 and TRBJ1-2; TRBD1 matches 7 bases. Germline V lookup: CDR1 SGHTA, CDR2 FQGTGA. Trimming took 4 bases from V and 4 from J; bases not matched to a gene: 3. This CDR3 has 13 amino acids. The CDR3 spells CASSWDSSYGYTF. The CDR3 region has the DNA TGTGCCAGCAGCTGGGACAGTTCCTATGGCTACACCTTC.